The sequence of this T cell receptor (beta chain) was determined in a study of blood T cell repertoires in COVID-19. Study background: Acute and convalescent COVID-19 samples came from the United States, Italy and Spain.

Assay: immunoSEQ multiplex PCR; the TCRdb copy retains only in-frame clones and omits some. The table has approximately 500,000 clones, about 91% seen once. Trimming stripped 3 bases from V and 0 bases from J, with 12 bases between. The CDR3 consists of 16 residues. The source is a man aged 18-30 years with COVID-19, enrolled during active disease. The chain carries TRBV23-1 and TRBJ1-5; TRBD1 might be the D (5 bases). TRBV23-1 is placed among ORFs of uncertain function. Sequencing was carried out using peripheral blood. For the CDR3, the DNA is TGCGCCAGCAGTCATCCAGGGTCGGGTAGCAATCAGCCCCAGCATTTT. Its translation is CASSHPGSGSNQPQHF.